These 10 T cell receptor beta chains came from one sample sequenced in a study of cytomegalovirus exposure and HLA in healthy donors (dated by TCRdb to about 2017). Library preparation used the immunoSEQ multiplex PCR assay. For the multiplex PCR, a mixture combining 60 forward primers for TCR Vbeta segments and 13 reverse primers for TCR Jbeta segments was used. This is the immuneACCESS table as TCRdb keeps it, with only in-frame sequences that have V and J called. A part of the clones is gone; compared with another copy, unresolved V genes explain less than half, and the rest is unexplained. The sample profile shows 170,000 or so clones; approximately 85% of them were found once. The ten largest clonotypes hold roughly 5% of the sample. Source material: PBMCs. All receptors come from a girl under 18 in good health and CMV-seropositive.

About this clone: Other DNA sequences within the sample encode an identical CDR3. This chain uses TRBV5-4 with TRBJ2-1, with TRBD2 matching over 10 bases. J gave up 6 bases and V 1 base, and 7 bases lay outside the gene matches. Germline values: CDR1 SGHNT, CDR2 YYREEE (reference sequence). The CDR3 contains 16 residues. The CDR3 reads CASSLSGGAYINEQFF. The CDR3 DNA sequence: TGTGCCAGCAGCTTGAGCGGGGGGGCCTATATCAATGAGCAGTTCTTC.

The J gene is TRBJ1-1, the V gene TRBV5-8; D is undetermined. V was trimmed by 3 bases and J by 1 base, leaving 19 bases between them. The CDR3 is 17 residues long. Germline loops: CDR1 SGHTS, CDR2 YDEGEE. This CDR3 is CASSSLATTAPNTEAFF. Here the CDR3 DNA reads TGTGCCAGCAGCTCGCTGGCCACGACTGCTCCGAACACTGAAGCTTTCTTT.

The chain uses TRBV5-1 and TRBJ2-7; 12 nucleotides match TRBD2. The CDR3 is 16 amino acids. Germline trimming cut 7 bases from V and 0 bases from J; bases unmatched to any gene: 8. Germline V gene data show CDR1 as SGHRS and CDR2 as YFSETQ. In DNA, the CDR3 is TGCGCCAGCCAGACTAGCGGGGGTTCTAGCTCCTACGAGCAGTACTTC. Amino acid sequence: CASQTSGGSSSYEQYF.

The rearrangement links TRBV7-9 to TRBJ2-7; 7 bases match TRBD2. The CDR3 sequence is 14 residues long. In germline, CDR1 is SEHNR, CDR2 FQNEAQ (reference sequence). Trimming removed 5 bases from V and 5 bases from J; junction bases left unmatched: 9. The DNA for the CDR3 is TGTGCCAGCAGCCCCCGGGGGAGGGTGGACGAGCAGTACTTC. Its protein product is CASSPRGRVDEQYF.

This clone was detected a few times. CDR3 nucleotide sequence: TGTGCCAGTAGTATAGTGGGGACTGCCTGGCCGTGGTTCTTC. Encoded protein: CASSIVGTAWPWFF. V gene TRBV19 combines with J gene TRBJ2-1, with a weak D call TRBD2 (6 bases). CDR1 is LNHDA and CDR2 is SQIVND in the germline V gene (reference sequence). CDR3 length equals 14 residues. V gave up 1 base and J gave up 15 bases, with 19 bases separating them.

The chain is built from TRBV6-6 and TRBJ1-5, with TRBD1 matching 7 bases. The germline V gene encodes CDR1 MNHNY and CDR2 SVGAGI (reference sequence). Germline trimming cut 4 bases from V and 2 bases from J; bases unmatched to any gene: 2. CDR3 length: 14 residues. CDR3 sequence: CASSFDRGNQPQHF. The CDR3 coding sequence is TGTGCCAGCAGTTTTGACAGGGGCAATCAGCCCCAGCATTTT.

The J gene is TRBJ1-2, the V gene TRBV30, with D uncertain. Trimming shortened V by 2 bases and J by 4 bases, and 8 bases separated the two germline ends. CDR1 and CDR2 (germline): GTSNPN, SVGIG (reference sequence). CDR3 length equals 12 residues. CDR3 protein: CAWSPESYGYTF. The CDR3 DNA reads TGTGCCTGGAGTCCCGAGAGCTATGGCTACACCTTC. The variable domain in full, completed from reference TRBV30 and TRBJ1-2, reads SQTIHQWPATLVQPVGSPLSLECTVEGTSNPNLYWYRQAAGRGLQLLFYSVGIGQISSEVPQNLSASRPQDRQFILSSKKLLLSDSGFYLCAWSPESYGYTFGSGTRLTVV.

The gene calls are TRBV4-1 and TRBJ2-1; perhaps TRBD2 as D (7 bases). CDR1 and CDR2 (germline): MGHRA, YSYEKL. CDR3 length equals 12 residues. With 5 bases removed from V and 8 bases from J, the gap between germline ends came to 10 bases. The CDR3 loop reads CASSGGAYEQFF. In nucleotides, the CDR3 is TGCGCCAGCAGCGGGGGGGCCTATGAGCAGTTCTTC.

The chain joins TRBV1 to TRBJ1-1; TRBD1 is taken as the D call from the table, unchecked against the DNA. TRBV1 is deemed a pseudogene. CDR3 length equals 15 residues. The CDR3 spells CTSSQGYRINTEAFF. In DNA, the CDR3 is TGCACCAGCAGCCAAGGCTACAGAATAAACACTGAAGCTTTCTTT.

V is TRBV30 and J is TRBJ2-1; the match to TRBD1 covers 9 bases. Per germline, CDR1 GTSNPN and CDR2 SVGIG (reference sequence). J lost 0 bases, V lost 5 bases, and 2 bases had no gene match. The CDR3 spans 14 residues. CDR3 sequence reads: CAWDRGTSYNEQFF. CDR3 bases: TGTGCCTGGGACAGGGGGACCTCCTACAATGAGCAGTTCTTC.